The 3 T cell receptor beta chains below come from one sample, sequenced in a study of CD8+ T cells in alopecia areata. Isolated RNA was reverse transcribed into cDNA used as the sequencing template. TCRdb keeps only in-frame clones here, not all; method: immunoSEQ multiplex PCR. The table includes 150,000 or so clones, roughly 44% detected once. The sequencing input was CD4+ T cells sorted from blood. The receptors come from a human donor with alopecia areata.

The chain recombines TRBV11-2 with TRBJ2-7; TRBD2 might be the D (6 bases). The CDR3 is 14 residues long. Between the trimmed V and J ends, which lost 4 bases and 2 bases, there was a span of 12 bases. Germline lookup yields CDR1 SGHAT and CDR2 FQNNGV. CDR3 in amino acids: CASSSLAEPYEQYF. The CDR3 nucleotides are TGTGCCAGCAGCTCCTTAGCGGAACCCTACGAGCAGTACTTC.

The rearrangement links TRBV2 to TRBJ2-7, with D possibly matching TRBD1 (6 bases). Looked up from germline, CDR1 is SNHLY and CDR2 is FYNNEI. This CDR3 comprises 13 residues. With 6 bases removed from V and 5 bases from J, the gap between germline ends came to 14 bases. CDR3 sequence (DNA): TGTGCCAGCAGGGAACAGGGTGGCCACGAGCAGTACTTC. Protein product: CASREQGGHEQYF.

V usage is TRBV27 and J usage is TRBJ1-5, with 7 bases lining up with TRBD1. Germline V gene lookup returns CDR1 MNHEY and CDR2 SMNVEV (reference sequence). The CDR3 spans 13 residues. After removal of 5 bases from V and 6 bases from J, the junction contained 4 bases not matched to a gene. In nucleotides, the CDR3 is TGTGCCAGCAGTGCCGACAGGGCTCAGCCCCAGCATTTT. Translating it yields CASSADRAQPQHF.